A single sample is the source of the 25 T cell receptor beta chains below, sequenced in a study of identical twins. TCRdb re-derived calls from the 5' RACE reads in MiXCR, one entry per CDR3 protein. The sample records around 470,000 distinct CDR3 sequences, 14% being singletons. The same specimen was also included in a second study, on yellow fever vaccine responses in identical twins.

Sequenced material: CD4+ T cells sorted from blood. All receptors come from a young woman in good health.

This clonotype has at least ten counts. The V gene is TRBV7-9, the J gene TRBJ2-4; TRBD2 might be the D (6 bases). The V and J ends lost 5 bases and 4 bases respectively, with 18 bases between them. Germline V gene lookup returns CDR1 SEHNR and CDR2 FQNEAQ (reference sequence). This CDR3 is 16 amino acids long. The CDR3 here is CASSTTLLAKKNIQYF. The CDR3 region has the DNA TGTGCCAGCAGCACCACCCTACTAGCAAAAAAAAACATTCAGTACTTC.

The chain's CDR3 is CASSPGQKNTEAFF. Written as DNA, the CDR3 is TGTGCCAGCAGCCCCGGACAGAAGAACACTGAAGCTTTCTTT. V is TRBV7-3 and J is TRBJ1-1; D might be TRBD1 (6 bases). Germline CDR1 SGHTA, CDR2 FQGTGA. The CDR3 runs 14 residues. V lost 5 bases and J lost 1, with 11 bases in between. The whole variable domain, filled in from reference TRBV7-3 and TRBJ1-1, reads GAGVSQTPSNKVTEKGKYVELRCDPISGHTALYWYRQSLGQGPEFLIYFQGTGAADDSGLPNDRFFAVRPEGSVSTLKIQRTERGDSAVYLCASSPGQKNTEAFFGQGTRLTVV.

This chain connects TRBV11-1 to TRBJ2-7, with D possibly TRBD1 on 7 matching bases. The V end was cut by 5 bases, the J end by 2 bases, with 25 bases between. The CDR3 has 18 residues. The germline V gene has CDR1 SGHAT and CDR2 FQDESV (reference sequence). The CDR3 DNA sequence: TGTGCCAGCAGCCCACCCGAGCCGGCAGGGGGGCACCCCTACGAGCAGTACTTC. It codes for CASSPPEPAGGHPYEQYF.

This clonotype showed up many times. This chain connects TRBV7-2 to TRBJ1-2, with 9 bases matching TRBD1. The CDR3 consists of 14 residues. The ends lost 5 bases at V and 2 bases at J; junction bases unmatched: 3. The germline CDR1 and CDR2 sequences are SGHTA and FQGNSA. CDR3 in DNA: TGTGCCAGCAGCCGAGGACAGGGGAACTATGGCTACACCTTC. Encoded protein: CASSRGQGNYGYTF. Full variable domain (outside the CDR3, taken from reference TRBV7-2 and TRBJ1-2): GAGVSQSPSNKVTEKGKDVELRCDPISGHTALYWYRQSLGQGLEFLIYFQGNSAPDKSGLPSDRFSAERTGGSVSTLTIQRTQQEDSAVYLCASSRGQGNYGYTFGSGTRLTVV.

In this sample, this clonotype turned up a few times. V and J are TRBV6-1 and TRBJ2-2, with 8 bases aligning to TRBD1. This CDR3 is built from 15 residues. After removal of 6 bases from V and 4 bases from J, the junction contained 7 bases not matched to a gene. Germline V CDR1 and CDR2: MNHNS, SASEGT. The CDR3 region is CASRRTGGSTGELFF. CDR3 sequence (DNA): TGTGCCAGCAGGAGAACAGGGGGGAGCACCGGGGAGCTGTTTTTT.

In its sample, this clonotype was seen a few times. V and J are TRBV7-2 and TRBJ2-1; D is uncertain. The V and J ends lost 5 bases and 0 bases respectively, with 11 bases between them. The CDR3 loop spans 15 amino acids. The germline CDR1 and CDR2 sequences are SGHTA and FQGNSA. The DNA for the CDR3 is TGTGCCAGCAGCCAGACTCATAGCTCCTACAATGAGCAGTTCTTC. Protein product: CASSQTHSSYNEQFF.

V and J are TRBV10-3 and TRBJ1-1; D ambiguous. V was pared by 0 bases and J by 4 bases, with 6 bases between. Germline CDR1 is ENHRY and CDR2 is SYGVKD. This CDR3 is built from 13 residues. The CDR3 region is CAISESGPTEAFF. The CDR3 nucleotides read TGTGCCATCAGTGAGTCAGGGCCCACTGAAGCTTTCTTT.

The rearrangement uses TRBV4-1 and TRBJ2-3; TRBD2 matches at 10 bases. Germline V gives CDR1 MGHRA, CDR2 YSYEKL. CDR3 length: 18 amino acids. Trimming cost V 0 bases and J 4 bases; bases outside gene matches: 10. CDR3 sequence: CASSQDPQSGRAADTQYF. CDR3 in DNA: TGCGCCAGCAGCCAAGATCCCCAGAGCGGGAGGGCCGCAGATACGCAGTATTTT.

This chain joins TRBV7-2 and TRBJ1-2; D perhaps matches TRBD1 (5 bases). Trimming took 2 bases from V and 5 from J, leaving 9 bases between them. Germline CDR1 and CDR2: SGHTA and FQGNSA. This CDR3 is built from 13 residues. The CDR3 region has the DNA TGTGCCAGCAGCTTACGGACAAGTTATGGCTACACCTTC. Translating gives CASSLRTSYGYTF.

The chain has TRBV29-1 and TRBJ1-4; D may be TRBD1 (5 bases). Germline V lookup: CDR1 SQVTM, CDR2 ANQGSEA. This CDR3 region has 13 residues. V shed 5 bases and J shed 6 bases, with 13 bases lying between them. The CDR3 bases are TGCAGCGTTCAGAGGGGTTCGGATGAAAAACTGTTTTTT. Its protein is CSVQRGSDEKLFF.

Regarding this clonotype: At one end, the junction sequence differs from germline, possibly due to a read error. The rearrangement links TRBV12-3 or TRBV12-4 to TRBJ2-2; the D is unclear. The CDR3 is 17 amino acids. As DNA, the CDR3 is TGTACCAGCAGTTTATTCGGTTTTTTTTCGAACACCGGGGAGCTGTTTTTT. The encoded protein is CTSSLFGFFSNTGELFF.

This clonotype was observed a handful of times. The gene calls are TRBV5-1 and TRBJ2-7; tentatively, D is TRBD1 or TRBD2 (5 bases each). Trimming left V 2 bases short and J 2 bases short, with 14 bases between. Germline V gives CDR1 SGHRS, CDR2 YFSETQ. This CDR3 region has 15 residues. The CDR3 bases are TGCGCCAGCAGCTTTAAGGGTTTGGGGGCCTACGAGCAGTACTTC. Amino acid sequence: CASSFKGLGAYEQYF. Based on the CDR3 plus reference TRBV5-1 and TRBJ2-7, the full variable domain is KAGVTQTPRYLIKTRGQQVTLSCSPISGHRSVSWYQQTPGQGLQFLFEYFSETQRNKGNFPGRFSGRQFSNSRSEMNVSTLELGDSALYLCASSFKGLGAYEQYFGPGTRLTVT.

The chain carries TRBV18 and TRBJ1-1; D ambiguous. This CDR3 has 14 amino acids. V dropped 0 bases and J dropped 2 bases, with 7 bases sitting between them. Germline CDR1 and CDR2: KGHSH and LQKENI. The CDR3 region is CASSPPGKNTEAFF. In nucleotides, the CDR3 is TGTGCCAGCTCACCACCGGGAAAAAACACTGAAGCTTTCTTT.

This clonotype has just a few counts. The rearrangement uses TRBV7-2 and TRBJ1-1; D may be TRBD1 (5 bases). The germline V gene encodes CDR1 SGHTA and CDR2 FQGNSA. This CDR3 has 15 residues. Trimming stripped 4 bases from V and 7 bases from J, with 19 bases between. The DNA of the CDR3 is TGTGCCAGCAGCTCTCCACGGGCAGGGAAGAATGAAGCTTTCTTT. Amino acid sequence: CASSSPRAGKNEAFF.

This sequence joins TRBV7-2 and TRBJ2-3; D may match TRBD1 or TRBD2 (5 bases each). This CDR3 is built from 15 residues. Germline CDR1 SGHTA, CDR2 FQGNSA. Trimming removed 4 bases at V and 6 bases at J, with 17 bases between. The CDR3 sequence: CASSSGRMTSDTQYF. The CDR3 nucleotides read TGTGCCAGCAGCTCGGGACGGATGACTTCGGATACGCAGTATTTT.

This chain connects TRBV15 to TRBJ1-5, with TRBD1 matching over 8 bases. The CDR3 covers 15 residues. The V gene end was trimmed by 4 bases and the J gene end by 0 bases; junction bases not matched to a gene: 2. Germline values: CDR1 LNHNV, CDR2 YYDKDF (reference sequence). The CDR3 DNA sequence: TGTGCCACCAGCATTGACAGGGGTAGCAATCAGCCCCAGCATTTT. It encodes CATSIDRGSNQPQHF.

V gene TRBV24-1 combines with J gene TRBJ2-1; D is unclear. Germline CDR1 KGHDR, CDR2 SFDVKD. The CDR3 runs to 13 residues. Trimming left V 3 bases short and J 9 bases short, with 11 bases between. In DNA, the CDR3 is TGTGCCACCAGTGATCCCCCTGTTGGTGAGCAGTTCTTC. Residues: CATSDPPVGEQFF.

This clonotype was seen many times. CDR3 DNA: TGCGCCAGCAGCCAAGATTACGCGGTAAACACCGGGGAGCTGTTTTTT. Protein product: CASSQDYAVNTGELFF. The J gene is TRBJ2-2, the V gene TRBV4-3; no reliable D call. This CDR3 has 16 residues. V lost 0 bases and J lost 2, with 10 bases in between. From germline, CDR1 is LGHNA and CDR2 YSLEER.

This clonotype was seen at least ten times. The gene calls are TRBV12-3 or TRBV12-4 and TRBJ2-1; D may correspond to TRBD1 or TRBD2 (5 bases each). Trimming pared 2 bases from V and 5 bases from J, leaving 13 bases between. The CDR3 contains 15 residues. The CDR3 DNA is TGTGCCAGCAGTTTATATGGAGGACAAGACAATGAGCAGTTCTTC. Translated: CASSLYGGQDNEQFF.

This clonotype has a handful of counts. The chain carries TRBV27 and TRBJ2-6; D is possibly TRBD1 (5 bases). Per germline, CDR1 MNHEY and CDR2 SMNVEV (reference sequence). CDR3 size: 15 residues. V lost 7 bases and J 1 base, leaving 11 bases between the germline ends. As DNA, the CDR3 is TGTGCCAGCACCAACAGGCCGTCTGGGGCCAACGTCCTGACTTTC. Protein product: CASTNRPSGANVLTF.

This chain connects TRBV10-3 to TRBJ2-5, with 7 nucleotides matching TRBD2. The CDR3 loop spans 16 amino acids. J was trimmed by 1 base and V by 3 bases; bases with no gene match: 8. In germline, CDR1 is ENHRY, CDR2 SYGVKD. The chain's CDR3 is CAISDTSGTTQETQYF. The DNA of the CDR3 is TGTGCCATCAGTGATACCTCCGGGACTACCCAAGAGACCCAGTACTTC.

The chain uses TRBV28 and TRBJ2-7, with D possibly TRBD2 on 6 matching bases. The germline CDR1 and CDR2 sequences are MDHEN and SYDVKM. The CDR3 is made up of 16 amino acids. V lost 7 bases to trimming and J lost 3 bases, with 22 bases between them. CDR3: CASMGGRWSGLYEQYF. The DNA of the CDR3 is TGTGCCAGCATGGGTGGTCGGTGGTCGGGACTCTACGAGCAGTACTTC.

At least ten counts were recorded for this clonotype. CDR3: CASSYGTEYEQYF. CDR3 coding DNA: TGTGCCAGCAGTTACGGGACAGAATACGAGCAGTACTTC. This chain connects TRBV6-6 to TRBJ2-7, with 7 bases aligning to TRBD1. The germline V gene has CDR1 MNHNY and CDR2 SVGAGI (reference sequence). J gave up 4 bases and V 2 bases, and 2 bases lay outside the gene matches. CDR3 size: 13 residues.

CDR3 in DNA: TGCAGTGCCGGGACAGGGGAAGCCAAAAACATTCAGTACTTC. Residues: CSAGTGEAKNIQYF. The rearrangement joins TRBV20-1 to TRBJ2-4; TRBD1 matches at 10 bases. This CDR3 region has 14 residues. J lost 0 bases, V lost 6 bases, and 2 bases had no gene match. Germline V lookup: CDR1 DFQATT, CDR2 SNEGSKA (reference sequence).

This clonotype was observed a few times. This chain links TRBV20-1 with TRBJ2-1; D possibly corresponds to TRBD2 (5 bases). CDR1 DFQATT and CDR2 SNEGSKA come from the germline V gene (reference sequence). With 7 bases removed from V and 0 bases from J, the gap between germline ends came to 10 bases. The CDR3 is made up of 13 amino acids. The CDR3, as DNA: TGCAGTGGTCGGGGTAGCTCCTACAATGAGCAGTTCTTC. Its protein is CSGRGSSYNEQFF.